Presented here are 14 T cell receptor beta chains from one specimen sequenced in a study of cytomegalovirus exposure and HLA in healthy donors. Both 60 Vbeta primers and 13 Jbeta primers went into the PCR. Repertoires were generated with immunoSEQ multiplex PCR, while TCRdb's copy carries only in-frame clones and drops some. The sample gives about 160,000 clones, 65% to 85% of which show up once; around 7% is in the top ten. Sequencing used PBMCs. These receptor sequences come from a man in his forties or fifties in good health and CMV-seropositive.

The chain recombines TRBV9 with TRBJ2-3, with 13 bases that match TRBD2. Unmatched junction bases numbered 7, after V lost 4 bases and J lost 5 bases. Germline-derived CDR1 and CDR2 are SGDLS and YYNGEE. CDR3 size: 16 residues. The CDR3 here is CASSQGTSGVGDTQYF. CDR3 nucleotides: TGTGCCAGCAGCCAGGGGACTAGCGGGGTTGGAGATACGCAGTATTTT.

V gene TRBV19 combines with J gene TRBJ1-2; D is possibly TRBD1 (6 bases). From germline, CDR1 is LNHDA and CDR2 SQIVND (reference sequence). CDR3 length: 13 residues. The germline V and J ends were trimmed by 7 bases and 6 bases, with 15 bases remaining between them. This CDR3 reads CASKGRQGNGYTF. DNA of the CDR3: TGTGCCAGTAAGGGTCGGCAGGGGAATGGCTACACCTTC.

There are a few counts of this clone. V gene TRBV5-6 combines with J gene TRBJ1-2; D is uncertain. Germline CDR1 reads SGHDT; CDR2 reads YYEEEE. This CDR3 is built from 15 residues. V gave up 0 bases and J gave up 3 bases, with 12 bases separating them. The CDR3 sequence is CASSLAREVDYGYTF. Here the CDR3 DNA reads TGTGCCAGCAGCTTGGCCCGGGAAGTGGACTATGGCTACACCTTC. The full variable domain, rest sourced from reference TRBV5-6 and TRBJ1-2, is DAGVTQSPTHLIKTRGQQVTLRCSPKSGHDTVSWYQQALGQGPQFIFQYYEEEERQRGNFPDRFSGHQFPNYSSELNVNALLLGDSALYLCASSLAREVDYGYTFGSGTRLTVV.

This clone is a singleton in its sample. This chain connects TRBV20-1 to TRBJ2-3; D unclear. The CDR3 extends over 11 amino acids. The germline CDR1 and CDR2 sequences are DFQATT and SNEGSKA (reference sequence). The V end was cut by 6 bases, the J end by 5 bases, with 9 bases between. The CDR3 coding sequence is TGCAGTGCGCTGCGCGGAGATACGCAGTATTTT. It yields the protein CSALRGDTQYF.

This chain links TRBV30 with TRBJ2-2; 7 bases are shared with TRBD1. The CDR3 sequence is 14 residues long. Germline V lookup: CDR1 GTSNPN, CDR2 SVGIG (reference sequence). Unmatched junction bases numbered 5, after V lost 7 bases and J lost 0 bases. The CDR3 DNA follows: TGTGCCTTACAGGGGTTCGCGAACACCGGGGAGCTGTTTTTT. This encodes CALQGFANTGELFF.

The CDR3 DNA follows: TGTGCCAGCAGTACCTCCGGACACCTCGTCTACGAGCAGTACTTC. It specifies CASSTSGHLVYEQYF. This chain uses TRBV27 with TRBJ2-7; a possible D gene is TRBD1 (5 bases). Germline V gene lookup returns CDR1 MNHEY and CDR2 SMNVEV (reference sequence). The V end lost 5 bases, the J end lost 3 bases, and 17 bases lay between the germline ends. The CDR3 length is 15 residues.

The chain links TRBV27 to TRBJ2-2; no definite D call. The CDR3 covers 14 residues. Trimming stripped 2 bases from V and 1 base from J, with 5 bases between. The germline V gene encodes CDR1 MNHEY and CDR2 SMNVEV (reference sequence). In nucleotides, the CDR3 is TGTGCCAGCAGTTTAATGCGGAACACCGGGGAGCTGTTTTTT. Protein sequence: CASSLMRNTGELFF.

CDR3 in DNA: TGCGCCAGCAGTCAATCGGGGGCAAACTACAATGAGCAGTTCTTC. Its protein is CASSQSGANYNEQFF. The J gene is TRBJ2-1, the V gene TRBV23-1, with D perhaps TRBD1 (6 bases). TRBV23-1 is an ORF; its function is uncertain. This CDR3 contains 15 residues. Trimming cost V 0 bases and J 3 bases, with 9 bases left between them.

J is TRBJ2-7 and V is TRBV6-5; the D is unclear. CDR1 and CDR2 from the germline V gene are MNHEY and SVGAGI. Trimming took 2 bases from V and 1 from J, leaving 12 bases between them. This CDR3 region has 15 residues. The CDR3 DNA sequence: TGTGCCAGCAGTTACGCAATCGGGTTTTCCTACGAGCAGTACTTC. Its translation is CASSYAIGFSYEQYF.

The chain uses TRBV9 and TRBJ1-1; 9 bases are shared with TRBD1. CDR1 and CDR2 from the germline V gene are SGDLS and YYNGEE. With 2 bases clipped from V and 6 bases from J, the junction kept 8 bases outside the gene matches. The CDR3 consists of 15 residues. In DNA, the CDR3 is TGTGCCAGCAGCGTCAGCTCACAGGGGGCGTCTGAAGCTTTCTTT. Translating it yields CASSVSSQGASEAFF.

This clone came up a few times. This rearrangement joins TRBV16 to TRBJ1-2; possible D gene TRBD1, 6 bases. The CDR3 sequence is 16 residues long. Germline values: CDR1 KGHSY, CDR2 FQNENV. Trimming shortened V by 0 bases and J by 4 bases, and 15 bases separated the two germline ends. The CDR3 nucleotides are TGTGCCAGCAGCCAATCTACAGGGTGGAACCTCTATGGCTACACCTTC. This translates into CASSQSTGWNLYGYTF.

This sequence joins TRBV7-2 and TRBJ1-1; TRBD1 might be the D (5 bases). The CDR3 is 14 amino acids. The V and J ends lost 3 bases and 1 base respectively, with 9 bases between them. In germline, CDR1 is SGHTA, CDR2 FQGNSA. CDR3 in amino acids: CASSFDTGNTEAFF. The CDR3, as DNA: TGTGCCAGCAGCTTTGACACAGGGAACACTGAAGCTTTCTTT.

The chain is built from TRBV4-3 and TRBJ2-5, with a tentative D call TRBD2 (5 bases). Germline V gene data show CDR1 as LGHNA and CDR2 as YSLEER. This CDR3 contains 14 residues. With 5 bases removed from V and 5 bases from J, the gap between germline ends came to 15 bases. CDR3 protein: CASSTFLAVETQYF. The DNA for the CDR3 is TGCGCCAGCAGCACCTTCCTAGCCGTGGAGACCCAGTACTTC.

V and J are TRBV18 and TRBJ1-1, with 8 positions matching TRBD1. The germline gives CDR1 KGHSH, CDR2 LQKENI. The V gene end was trimmed by 3 bases and the J gene end by 6 bases; junction bases not matched to a gene: 6. The CDR3 extends over 14 amino acids. CDR3 nucleotides: TGTGCCAGCTCACCCTCCCCAGGGGGCTCTGAAGCTTTCTTT. Protein product: CASSPSPGGSEAFF.